These 15 T cell receptor beta chains came from one sample sequenced in a study of T cells in Graves' hyperthyroidism and ophthalmopathy. Amplified regions were TCR beta CDR3 sequences from RNA transcripts. The primer set for the first-round RT-PCR of the TCR CDR3 was HTBI. MiXCR was run by TCRdb on the multiplex PCR reads, yielding one entry per CDR3 protein. Of over 250,000 distinct CDR3 sequences listed, less than 30% are singletons. Material for sequencing was blood. Receptor source: a man aged 35 to 55 with Graves' hyperthyroidism that later progressed to Graves' ophthalmopathy.

This clonotype was counted many times. V and J are TRBV30 and TRBJ1-2; 7 positions agree with TRBD1. From germline, CDR1 is GTSNPN and CDR2 SVGIG (reference sequence). The V segment lost 7 bases and the J segment 2 bases; nucleotides outside the gene matches: 7. The CDR3 is 13 residues long. The CDR3 bases are TGTGCCTCCCCCTTGGACAGGAACTATGGCTACACCTTC. It encodes CASPLDRNYGYTF.

This clonotype was observed many times. The chain is built from TRBV27 and TRBJ1-1; TRBD1 agrees at 8 bases. Trimming removed 6 bases from V and 4 bases from J; junction bases left unmatched: 16. This CDR3 has 17 residues. The germline V gene has CDR1 MNHEY and CDR2 SMNVEV (reference sequence). The CDR3 loop is CASSKFDRGNAATEAFF. For the CDR3, the DNA is TGTGCCAGCAGCAAATTTGACAGGGGTAACGCGGCCACTGAAGCTTTCTTT.

A remark on this clonotype: This may come from a read error, since a much larger clone is one base off. V is TRBV12-3 or TRBV12-4 and J is TRBJ2-7, with 7 bases that match TRBD2. The CDR3 totals 15 residues. J lost 5 bases, V lost 10 bases, and 17 bases had no gene match. The CDR3 DNA is TGTGCCAACACGCCCTGGGGGGGGACGGATGACGAGCAGTACTTC. Encoded protein: CANTPWGGTDDEQYF.

Many counts were recorded for this clonotype. This chain uses TRBV6-1 with TRBJ2-2; 7 bases line up with TRBD2. The CDR3 runs 14 residues. CDR1 and CDR2 from the germline V gene are MNHNS and SASEGT. The V and J ends lost 11 bases and 1 base, in that order; junction bases with no gene match: 7. Here the CDR3 reads CALLSGLNTGELFF. In nucleotides, the CDR3 is TGTGCCCTCCTTAGCGGGTTGAACACCGGGGAGCTGTTTTTT.

This clonotype was seen ten or more times. The V and J genes are TRBV28 and TRBJ2-7, with D perhaps matching TRBD2 (6 bases). The CDR3 runs to 15 residues. The V end lost 5 bases, the J end lost 1 base, and 15 bases lay between the germline ends. CDR1 MDHEN and CDR2 SYDVKM come from the germline V gene. CDR3 residues: CASSPRGTGSYEQYF. CDR3 in DNA: TGTGCCAGCAGTCCCCGCGGGACGGGTTCCTACGAGCAGTACTTC.

This clonotype occurred many times. The rearrangement joins TRBV11-3 to TRBJ2-2; TRBD2 matches at 10 bases. Trimming took 6 bases from V and 7 from J; bases not matched to a gene: 11. The CDR3 sequence is 16 residues long. Germline V CDR1 and CDR2: SGHNT, YENEEA. The CDR3 nucleotides read TGTGCCAGCAGGCTTGTGATAGCGGGAGGCGGCGGGGAGCTGTTTTTT. This encodes CASRLVIAGGGGELFF.

This clonotype was counted ten times or more. The chain joins TRBV30 to TRBJ2-2, with 7 nucleotides matching TRBD1. The CDR3 loop spans 13 amino acids. J lost 1 base, V lost 5 bases, and 1 base had no gene match. The germline CDR1 and CDR2 sequences are GTSNPN and SVGIG (reference sequence). CDR3 loop: CAWHRGNTGELFF. As DNA, the CDR3 is TGTGCCTGGCACAGGGGGAACACCGGGGAGCTGTTTTTT.

This clonotype showed up many times. This chain links TRBV6-2 or TRBV6-3 with TRBJ2-5, with D possibly TRBD2 on 6 matching bases. Trimming cost V 2 bases and J 5 bases, with 9 bases left between them. The CDR3 loop spans 13 amino acids. Germline loops: CDR1 MNHEY, CDR2 SVGEGT. CDR3 sequence (DNA): TGTGCCAGCAGTTACCGGGGGAGGGAGACCCAGTACTTC. Translated, it gives CASSYRGRETQYF.

Many counts were recorded for this clonotype. The chain carries TRBV18 and TRBJ2-5; perhaps D is TRBD1 or TRBD2 (5 bases each). Looked up from germline, CDR1 is KGHSH and CDR2 is LQKENI. V gave up 2 bases and J gave up 3 bases, with 13 bases separating them. The CDR3 is 15 amino acids. CDR3 DNA sequence: TGTGCCAGCTCACCATTCGGGGCGGAGAAAGAGACCCAGTACTTC. Encoded protein: CASSPFGAEKETQYF.

This clonotype was seen many times. The gene calls are TRBV3-1 and TRBJ2-4, with 8 bases identical to TRBD2. V gave up 4 bases and J gave up 6 bases; unmatched junction bases: 11. The germline V gene has CDR1 LGHDT and CDR2 YNNKEL (reference sequence). The CDR3 consists of 16 residues. The CDR3 bases are TGTGCCAGCAGCCCCCGCGGCGGACTAGCTTCAAACATTCAGTACTTC. As protein: CASSPRGGLASNIQYF.

This clonotype came up many times. The V and J genes are TRBV12-3 or TRBV12-4 and TRBJ2-5, with D possibly being TRBD1 or TRBD2 (5 bases each). The CDR3 is 12 residues long. V lost 4 bases to trimming and J lost 3 bases, with 6 bases between them. The CDR3 bases are TGTGCCAGCAGTTGGGGGAAAGAGACCCAGTACTTC. Protein: CASSWGKETQYF.

This clonotype was counted at least ten times. The genes are TRBV28 and TRBJ2-5; D is possibly TRBD2 (6 bases). The CDR3 loop spans 14 amino acids. CDR1 and CDR2 (germline): MDHEN, SYDVKM. Trimming removed 1 base from V and 3 bases from J, with 9 bases in between. In DNA form, the CDR3 reads TGTGCCAGCAGTTTATTTCCTAGCGAAGAGACCCAGTACTTC. It translates to CASSLFPSEETQYF.

This chain joins TRBV10-3 and TRBJ2-7; 8 bases align to TRBD1. In germline, CDR1 is ENHRY, CDR2 SYGVKD. After removal of 6 bases from V and 1 base from J, the junction contained 2 bases not matched to a gene. The CDR3 is 13 residues long. The CDR3 DNA follows: TGTGCCATCAGACAGGGGGTGTCCTACGAGCAGTACTTC. Encoded protein: CAIRQGVSYEQYF.

In this sample, this clonotype turned up many times. The V call is TRBV5-1, the J call TRBJ2-5, with D possibly matching TRBD1 (5 bases). Looked up from germline, CDR1 is SGHRS and CDR2 is YFSETQ. This CDR3 has 13 amino acids. Trimming shortened V by 2 bases and J by 8 bases, and 13 bases separated the two germline ends. The CDR3 region is CASSFDGQGTQYF. The CDR3 DNA is TGCGCCAGCAGCTTCGACGGTCAGGGTACCCAGTACTTC.

This clonotype was observed at least ten times. The chain links TRBV12-5 to TRBJ1-5; a weak D match, TRBD1 (5 bases). Germline V gives CDR1 LGHNT, CDR2 FRNRAP. Trimming stripped 2 bases from V and 2 bases from J, with 10 bases between. CDR3 size: 15 residues. The CDR3 DNA is TGTGCTAGTGGTTTGTCCAGGGTTGGCAATCAGCCCCAGCATTTT. Translating it yields CASGLSRVGNQPQHF.